The following is a T cell receptor beta chain sequence with its context. The data were taken from a study of CD8 T cells in Susac syndrome. The V end was cut by 4 bases, the J end by 6 bases, with 15 bases between. This CDR3 comprises 15 residues. Germline V CDR1 and CDR2: ENHRY, SYGVKD. cDNA came from roughly 0.5 to 1 ug RNA primed by random hexamers. TCRdb ran MiXCR on the immunoSEQ multiplex PCR reads and lists one entry per CDR3 protein. The table has under 55,000 distinct CDR3 sequences, just over 90% seen once. The TCR comes from a human donor with multiple sclerosis. This chain uses TRBV10-3 with TRBJ2-2; D gene unclear. Sequencing was done on a sample of CD8+ T cells from PBMCs. The CDR3 nucleotides are TGTGCCATCAGTGTTGGGTCGACGAGATCCGGGGAGCTGTTTTTT. It specifies CAISVGSTRSGELFF.